This T cell receptor (beta chain) was found in a study of T-cell reconstitution after alpha-beta-depleted transplantation in children. Only a few counts were recorded for this clonotype. As it was prepared, the TCRbeta library received unique molecular identifiers. TCRdb redid the calling of the PCR reads with MiXCR, one entry per CDR3 protein. The top ten clones hold 2% to 2.5% of a sample with some 520,000 distinct CDR3 sequences, less than 35% of them seen once. The CDR3 extends over 14 amino acids. The V end was cut by 7 bases, the J end by 7 bases, with 19 bases between. CDR1 and CDR2 from the germline V gene are MNHNS and SASEGT.

Sequencing was performed on PBMCs from the stem cell graft donor, taken from the stem cell graft. The sequence derives from a human donor who donated a stem cell graft to a child with aplastic anemia. This sequence joins TRBV6-1 and TRBJ1-1; D possibly corresponds to TRBD1 (5 bases). The CDR3 DNA reads TGTGCCAGCACCCGACACCCGGGGGAGGGTGAAGCTTTCTTT. Translation gives CASTRHPGEGEAFF.